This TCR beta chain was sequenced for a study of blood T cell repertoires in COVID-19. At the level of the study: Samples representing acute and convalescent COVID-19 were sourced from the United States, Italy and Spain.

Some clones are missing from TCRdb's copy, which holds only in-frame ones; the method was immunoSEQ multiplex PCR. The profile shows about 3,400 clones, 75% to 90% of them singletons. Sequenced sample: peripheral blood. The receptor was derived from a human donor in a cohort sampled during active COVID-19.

This CDR3 reads CASGSGGGYNEQFF. The CDR3, as DNA: TGTGCCAGCGGTAGCGGGGGGGGCTACAATGAGCAGTTCTTC. The rearrangement links TRBV2 to TRBJ2-1; TRBD2 matches at 11 bases. The junction had 3 bases not matched to a gene; V was cut back by 8 bases and J by 3 bases. The CDR3 runs 14 residues. Germline V lookup: CDR1 SNHLY, CDR2 FYNNEI.